A selection of T cell receptor beta chains follows, all from one sample in a study of OX40 agonist ivuxolimab in advanced cancers. Assay: immunoSEQ multiplex PCR; the TCRdb copy retains only in-frame clones and omits some. The sample lists over 70,000 clones, 86% seen once, with about 6.9% in the top ten. The sequencing used CD4+ or CD8+ T cells sorted from blood, collected in a trial of the OX40 agonist ivuxolimab. These receptors were taken from an adult with an advanced solid tumor such as melanoma, head and neck, liver or kidney cancer. Each CDR3 is given with its conserved first and last residue. The order of the fields is V gene, CDR3 protein.

TRBV4-1 CASSQDRNTDTQYF
TRBV11-3 CASSSPPSWETQYF
TRBV5-5 CASSLQGAETQYF
TRBV5-1 CASSWDRVQPYEQYF
TRBV7-9 CASSLAGYYGYTF
TRBV20-1 CSAKTPLGQYF
TRBV7-8 CASSPEPLWGTEAFF
TRBV18 CASSPRGLAAQETQYF
TRBV6-6 CASSYLGTTNEKLFF
TRBV29-1 CSVEPWAGANEQFF
TRBV19 CAVTSGTTTYNEQFF
TRBV10-3 CAINAGGSNSYEQYF
TRBV5-4 CASSRLGQGYGTQYF
TRBV27 CASSPTSGWPWRGFF
TRBV19 CASSIVSRSATEAFF
TRBV30 CAWSPGTHEQYF
TRBV7-2 CASSPRQLYQETQYF
TRBV6-5 CASSYSTGKGQPQHF
TRBV7-8 CASSQPGPANQPQHF
TRBV5-3 CARSLVGDRESNYGYTF
TRBV2 CASRQSRDRVRSPLHF
TRBV7-6 CASSLSRTGSYEQYF
TRBV6-6 CASSPKPGPWDEQYF
TRBV7-2 CASSLFGVQPQHF
TRBV29-1 CSVGAANTGELFF
TRBV19 CASNTGGEGEQYF
TRBV7-3 CASSPGGTDTQYF
TRBV5-1 CASSLGTSREQYF
TRBV10-3 CAISEWQGGVNTEAFF
TRBV5-1 CASSFQGSPDTQYF
TRBV7-6 CASSSNPGQGVDEQFF